This T cell receptor beta chain is drawn from a study of blood T cell repertoires in COVID-19. This CDR3 has 17 residues. V lost 3 bases and J lost 7, with 21 bases in between. From germline, CDR1 is MNHEY and CDR2 SMNVEV (reference sequence). Method: immunoSEQ multiplex PCR; TCRdb's copy keeps in-frame clones and lacks some. The repertoire includes fewer than 45,000 clones, over 90% of them detected once, and less than 45% sits in the top ten. The specimen was peripheral blood. The rearrangement joins TRBV27 to TRBJ1-4; D might be TRBD1 (6 bases). The TCR originated in a man aged 60 to 69 with active or convalescent COVID-19. CDR3 sequence (DNA): TGTGCCAGCAGTTTTAGGCAGGGGCGGAGGAATGGTGAAAAACTGTTTTTT. Translated, it gives CASSFRQGRRNGEKLFF.